Listed below are T cell receptor beta chains from one sample, sequenced in a study of cytomegalovirus exposure and HLA in healthy donors. Data came from immunoSEQ multiplex PCR; TCRdb stores just in-frame clones and leaves some out. Of about 25,000 clones in the sample, 79% were seen once. Sequenced material: PBMCs. The source of these receptors is a male donor in good health and CMV-seronegative. Both conserved end residues are trimmed from each CDR3. A D gene is named only where the DNA matches it firmly.

V	D	J	CDR3
TRBV7-3	TRBD2	TRBJ2-3	ASSSLSGGGDTQY
TRBV28	TRBD2	TRBJ2-5	ASSLRGAGETQY
TRBV19	-	TRBJ2-3	ASSTGEGTDTQY
TRBV6-5	-	TRBJ1-4	ASGGIANNEKLF
TRBV28	-	TRBJ1-5	ASTRRGNNQPQH
TRBV5-4	-	TRBJ2-1	ASSLEVGVRREQF
TRBV28	-	TRBJ1-1	ASRTQGVTEAF
TRBV30	-	TRBJ2-2	AWRDGLPTGELF
TRBV6-1	TRBD2	TRBJ2-7	ASILLAATNYEQY
TRBV28	-	TRBJ2-6	ASSSGGSGANVLT
TRBV5-8	-	TRBJ1-1	ASSLARNTEAF
TRBV4-2	TRBD2	TRBJ2-3	ASSQDARLALYSDTQY
TRBV5-1	-	TRBJ2-2	ASTDTGELF
TRBV28	TRBD1	TRBJ1-5	ASSPGTVLQPQH
TRBV18	-	TRBJ2-7	ASSPNRSWYEQY
TRBV28	TRBD1	TRBJ2-3	ASSSPGGGQGRSTDTQY
TRBV14	-	TRBJ2-2	ASSQEGSEQDDTGELF
TRBV18	-	TRBJ2-5	ASSPIGQTWQETQY
TRBV27	TRBD1	TRBJ2-1	ASRRTGGSYNEQF
TRBV19	-	TRBJ2-2	ASTLTAGSTGELF
TRBV19	-	TRBJ2-1	ASSRQDYDREQF
TRBV4-1	-	TRBJ1-4	ASSLEGVRTNEKLF
TRBV6-6	TRBD1	TRBJ2-2	ASGTVANTGELF
TRBV6-1	-	TRBJ1-1	ASLRTANTEAF
TRBV28	-	TRBJ2-2	ASSLYPDSNTGELF
TRBV7-2	-	TRBJ2-7	ASSFGYHLD
TRBV10-3	TRBD2	TRBJ2-3	AIRTAGGPDTQY
TRBV6-5	-	TRBJ1-6	ASSPPGSPLH
TRBV7-2	-	TRBJ1-1	ASSFLQGVGAF
TRBV29-1	TRBD1	TRBJ2-7	SVFGDRSYEQY
TRBV9	TRBD2	TRBJ2-3	ASNSGRFTDTQY
TRBV7-9	TRBD2	TRBJ2-3	ASSETGTSGLTTDTQY
TRBV30	-	TRBJ2-3	AWSGAFLTDTQY
TRBV7-9	TRBD1	TRBJ2-3	ASSSKGARGTDTQY
TRBV18	-	TRBJ2-3	ASFDLGRVPTDTQY
TRBV6-4	TRBD2	TRBJ2-1	ASSDSSGSYNEQF
TRBV28	-	TRBJ1-4	ASSLRVQGGEKLF
TRBV5-1	-	TRBJ2-3	ASRLGWTEADTQY
TRBV28	TRBD2	TRBJ2-7	ASSETSGTYEQY
TRBV5-1	TRBD1	TRBJ2-3	ASSGGQGPDTQY
TRBV7-2	TRBD1	TRBJ1-2	ASSPTTGAGYT
TRBV6-5	-	TRBJ2-6	ASSLGGSGANVLT
TRBV2	-	TRBJ1-2	ASSTKEDYGYT
TRBV28	-	-	ASRNLGQGLDEQY
TRBV6-5	TRBD1	TRBJ2-2	ASSPGTGDTGELF
TRBV2	TRBD2	TRBJ2-1	ASRREPSYNEQF
TRBV7-9	-	TRBJ1-3	ASSSPGRSVNTIY
TRBV6-1	TRBD2	TRBJ2-7	ASTKREYEQY
TRBV20-1	TRBD1	TRBJ1-2	SATGGNGYT
TRBV7-3	-	TRBJ1-4	ASSLKADGRVARKGEKLF
TRBV30	-	TRBJ2-7	AWGSGGYEQY
TRBV29-1	-	TRBJ2-3	SFDSNTDTQY
TRBV6-1	-	TRBJ2-7	ATIGRSYEQY
TRBV10-3	TRBD1	TRBJ1-5	AIRPGQGDQPQH
TRBV6-5	-	TRBJ1-2	ASSPGQFRGYT
TRBV6-5	-	TRBJ2-2	ASSLTENTGELF
TRBV10-3	TRBD2	TRBJ2-1	AIGASGSYNEQF